This T cell receptor beta chain was identified during a study of early T cells in non-severe SARS-CoV-2 infection. Trimming cost V 8 bases and J 8 bases, with 12 bases left between them. CDR1 and CDR2 from the germline V gene are MDHEN and SYDVKM. The CDR3 loop spans 11 amino acids. TCRdb re-analysed the 5' RACE reads in MiXCR, keeping a single row per CDR3 protein. The data contain about 92,000 distinct CDR3 sequences, roughly 15% of them singletons. The chain uses TRBV28 and TRBJ1-1; D is uncertain. This TCR derives from an adult who was a healthcare worker with PCR-confirmed SARS-CoV-2 infection or an uninfected control (not recorded which). Sequenced material: whole blood. The CDR3 nucleotides read TGTGCCAGCTTGTCTTTTTACGAAGCTTTCTTT. This encodes CASLSFYEAFF.